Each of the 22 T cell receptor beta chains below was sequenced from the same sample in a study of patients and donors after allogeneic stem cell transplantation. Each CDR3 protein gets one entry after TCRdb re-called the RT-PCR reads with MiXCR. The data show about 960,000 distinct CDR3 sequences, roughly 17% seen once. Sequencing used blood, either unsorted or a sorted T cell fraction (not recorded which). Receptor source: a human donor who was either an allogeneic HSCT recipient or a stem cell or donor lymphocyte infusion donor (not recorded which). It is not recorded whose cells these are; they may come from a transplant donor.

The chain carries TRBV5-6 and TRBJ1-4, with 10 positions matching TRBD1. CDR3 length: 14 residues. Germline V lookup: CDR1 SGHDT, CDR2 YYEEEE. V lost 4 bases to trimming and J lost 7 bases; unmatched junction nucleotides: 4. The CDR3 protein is CASSTGQGIEKLFF. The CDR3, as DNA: TGTGCCAGCAGCACGGGACAGGGGATTGAAAAACTGTTTTTT.

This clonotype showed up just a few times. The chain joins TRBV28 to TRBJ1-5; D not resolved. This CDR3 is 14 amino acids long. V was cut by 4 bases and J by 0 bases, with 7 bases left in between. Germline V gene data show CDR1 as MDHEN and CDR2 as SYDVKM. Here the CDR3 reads CASSWTDSNQPQHF. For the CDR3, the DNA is TGTGCCAGCAGTTGGACCGATAGCAATCAGCCCCAGCATTTT.

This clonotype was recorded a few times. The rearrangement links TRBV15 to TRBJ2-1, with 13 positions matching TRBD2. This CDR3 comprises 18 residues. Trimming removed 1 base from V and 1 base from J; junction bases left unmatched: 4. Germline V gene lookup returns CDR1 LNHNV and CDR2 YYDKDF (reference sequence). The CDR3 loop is CATSRGKGLAGSYNEQFF. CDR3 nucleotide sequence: TGTGCCACCAGCAGAGGGAAGGGACTAGCGGGATCCTACAATGAGCAGTTCTTC.

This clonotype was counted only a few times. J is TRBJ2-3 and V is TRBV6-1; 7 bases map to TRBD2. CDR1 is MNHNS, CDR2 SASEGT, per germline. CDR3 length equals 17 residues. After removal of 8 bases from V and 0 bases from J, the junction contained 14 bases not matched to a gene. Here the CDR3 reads CASGLDPSGISTDTQYF. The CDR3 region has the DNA TGTGCCAGCGGACTCGATCCTAGCGGTATAAGCACAGATACGCAGTATTTT.

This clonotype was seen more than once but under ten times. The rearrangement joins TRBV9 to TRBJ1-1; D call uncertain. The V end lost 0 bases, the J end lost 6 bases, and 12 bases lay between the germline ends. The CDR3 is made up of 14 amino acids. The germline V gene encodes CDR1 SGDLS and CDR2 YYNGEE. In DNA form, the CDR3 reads TGTGCCAGCAGCGTAGGTCTGGGTACCGCTGAAGCTTTCTTT. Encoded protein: CASSVGLGTAEAFF. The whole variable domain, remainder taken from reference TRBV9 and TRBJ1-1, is DSGVTQTPKHLITATGQRVTLRCSPRSGDLSVYWYQQSLDQGLQFLIQYYNGEERAKGNILERFSAQQFPDLHSELNLSSLELGDSALYFCASSVGLGTAEAFFGQGTRLTVV.

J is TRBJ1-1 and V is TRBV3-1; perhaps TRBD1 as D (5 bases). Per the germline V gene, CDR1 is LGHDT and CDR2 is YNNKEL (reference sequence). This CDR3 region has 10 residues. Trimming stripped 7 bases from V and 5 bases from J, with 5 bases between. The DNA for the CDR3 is TGTGCCAGCAAGGGGACTGAAGCTTTCTTT. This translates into CASKGTEAFF.

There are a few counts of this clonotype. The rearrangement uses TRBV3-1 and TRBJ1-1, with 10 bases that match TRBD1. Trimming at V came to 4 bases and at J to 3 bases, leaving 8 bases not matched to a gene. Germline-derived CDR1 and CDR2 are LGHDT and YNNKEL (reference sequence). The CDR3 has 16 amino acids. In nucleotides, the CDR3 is TGTGCCAGCAGCCGTAGATGGACAGGGGGGTACACTGAAGCTTTCTTT. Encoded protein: CASSRRWTGGYTEAFF.

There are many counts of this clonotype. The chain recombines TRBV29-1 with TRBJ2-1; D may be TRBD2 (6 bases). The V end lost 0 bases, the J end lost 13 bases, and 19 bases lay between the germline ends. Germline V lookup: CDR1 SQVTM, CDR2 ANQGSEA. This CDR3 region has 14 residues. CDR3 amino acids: CSVEEGRKAFSQFF. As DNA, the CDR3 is TGCAGCGTTGAAGAGGGGAGGAAAGCCTTTTCACAGTTCTTC.

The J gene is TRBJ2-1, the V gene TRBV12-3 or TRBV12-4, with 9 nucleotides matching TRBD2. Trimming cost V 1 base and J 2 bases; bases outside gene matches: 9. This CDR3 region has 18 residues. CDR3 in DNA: TGTGCCAGCAGTTTAGTGATTCGGGCTAGCGGGACCTACAATGAGCAGTTCTTC. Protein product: CASSLVIRASGTYNEQFF.

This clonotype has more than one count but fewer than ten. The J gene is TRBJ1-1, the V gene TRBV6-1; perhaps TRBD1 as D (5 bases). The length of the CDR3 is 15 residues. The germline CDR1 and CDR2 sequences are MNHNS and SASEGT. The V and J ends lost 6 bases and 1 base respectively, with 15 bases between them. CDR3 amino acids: CASSRTGLGNTEAFF. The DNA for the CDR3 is TGTGCCAGCAGCCGGACGGGACTGGGGAACACTGAAGCTTTCTTT.

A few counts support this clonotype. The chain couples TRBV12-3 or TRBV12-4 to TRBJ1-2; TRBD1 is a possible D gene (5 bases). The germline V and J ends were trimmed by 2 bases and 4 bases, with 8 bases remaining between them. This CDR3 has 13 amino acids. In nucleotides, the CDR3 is TGTGCCAGCAGTTTATTGACAGCCTATGGCTACACCTTC. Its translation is CASSLLTAYGYTF.

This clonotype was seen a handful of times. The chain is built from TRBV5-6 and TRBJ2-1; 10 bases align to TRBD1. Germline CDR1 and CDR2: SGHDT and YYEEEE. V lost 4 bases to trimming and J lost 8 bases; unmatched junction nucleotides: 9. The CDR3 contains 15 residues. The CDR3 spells CASSLDRGRSDEQFF. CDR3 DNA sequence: TGTGCCAGCAGCCTTGACAGGGGGCGATCTGATGAGCAGTTCTTC.

The CDR3 protein is CATSDLSPGNYNEQFF. DNA of the CDR3: TGTGCCACCAGTGATTTGTCGCCAGGGAACTACAATGAGCAGTTCTTC. The rearrangement links TRBV24-1 to TRBJ2-1, with D tentatively TRBD1 (5 bases). Deletions cut 0 bases from V and 3 bases from J, with 11 bases between. The V gene's germline CDR1 is KGHDR and CDR2 SFDVKD. The CDR3 totals 16 residues.

CDR3 nucleotides: TGCGCCAGCAGCCCGGTATACGACAGTCTAAGCTCCTACAATGAGCAGTTCTTC. This gives the protein CASSPVYDSLSSYNEQFF. The V gene is TRBV4-3, the J gene TRBJ2-1, with D possibly being TRBD1 (5 bases). V lost 4 bases, J lost 0 bases, and 19 bases lay in between. This CDR3 comprises 18 residues. Germline loops: CDR1 LGHNA, CDR2 YSLEER.

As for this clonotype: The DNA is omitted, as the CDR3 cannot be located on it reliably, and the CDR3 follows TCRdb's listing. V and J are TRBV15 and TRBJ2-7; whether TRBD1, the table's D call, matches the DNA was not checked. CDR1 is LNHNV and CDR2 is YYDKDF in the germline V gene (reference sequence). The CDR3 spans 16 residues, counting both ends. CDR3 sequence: CATSRDFGEGNYEQYF.

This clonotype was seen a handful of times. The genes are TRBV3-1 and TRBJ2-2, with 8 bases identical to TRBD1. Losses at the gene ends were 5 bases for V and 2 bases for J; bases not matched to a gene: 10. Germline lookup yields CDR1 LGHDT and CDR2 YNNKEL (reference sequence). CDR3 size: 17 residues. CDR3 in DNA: TGTGCCAGCAGCTTGACAGGGGTGGGGGAAAACACCGGGGAGCTGTTTTTT. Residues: CASSLTGVGENTGELFF. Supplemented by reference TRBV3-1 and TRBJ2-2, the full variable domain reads DTAVSQTPKYLVTQMGNDKSIKCEQNLGHDTMYWYKQDSKKFLKIMFSYNNKELIINETVPNRFSPKSPDKAHLNLHINSLELGDSAVYFCASSLTGVGENTGELFFGEGSRLTVL.

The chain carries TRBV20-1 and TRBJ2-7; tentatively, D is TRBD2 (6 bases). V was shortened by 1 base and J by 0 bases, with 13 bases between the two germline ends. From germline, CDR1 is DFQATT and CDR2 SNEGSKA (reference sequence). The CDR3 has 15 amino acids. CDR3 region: CSARVRGRSSYEQYF. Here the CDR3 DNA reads TGCAGTGCTAGAGTGCGGGGCCGGAGCTCCTACGAGCAGTACTTC.

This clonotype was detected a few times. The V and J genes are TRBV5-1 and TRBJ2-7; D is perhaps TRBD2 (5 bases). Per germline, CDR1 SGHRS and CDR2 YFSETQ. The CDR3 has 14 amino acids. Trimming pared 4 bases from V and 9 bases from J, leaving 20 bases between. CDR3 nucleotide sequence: TGCGCCAGCAGCCCAGGTTATTGGGAGCCAGGGCAGTACTTC. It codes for CASSPGYWEPGQYF.

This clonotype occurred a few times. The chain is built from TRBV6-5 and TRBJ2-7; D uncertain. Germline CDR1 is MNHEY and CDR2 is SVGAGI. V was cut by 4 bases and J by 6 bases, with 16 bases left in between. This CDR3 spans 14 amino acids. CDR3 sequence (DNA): TGTGCCAGCAGTTTTTCCCCACCCGATGGCGAGCAGTACTTC. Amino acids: CASSFSPPDGEQYF.

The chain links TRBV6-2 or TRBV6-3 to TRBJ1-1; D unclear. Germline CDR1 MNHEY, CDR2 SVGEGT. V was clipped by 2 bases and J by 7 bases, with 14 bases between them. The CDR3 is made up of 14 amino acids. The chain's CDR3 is CASSYPGPRNEAFF. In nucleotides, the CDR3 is TGTGCCAGCAGTTACCCCGGACCCCGGAATGAAGCTTTCTTT.

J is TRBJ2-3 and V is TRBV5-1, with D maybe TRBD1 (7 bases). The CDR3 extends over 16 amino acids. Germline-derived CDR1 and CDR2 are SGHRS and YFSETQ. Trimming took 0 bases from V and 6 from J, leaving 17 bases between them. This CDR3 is CASSLAGQGGSDTQYF. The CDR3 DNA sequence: TGCGCCAGCAGCTTGGCTGGCCAGGGGGGCTCGGATACGCAGTATTTT.

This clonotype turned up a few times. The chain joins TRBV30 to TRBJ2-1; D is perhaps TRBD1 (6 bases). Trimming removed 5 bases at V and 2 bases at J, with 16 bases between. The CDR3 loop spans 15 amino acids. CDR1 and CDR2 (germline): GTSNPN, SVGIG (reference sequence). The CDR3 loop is CAWGHGQGTYNEQFF. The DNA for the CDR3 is TGTGCCTGGGGACACGGCCAGGGGACCTACAATGAGCAGTTCTTC.